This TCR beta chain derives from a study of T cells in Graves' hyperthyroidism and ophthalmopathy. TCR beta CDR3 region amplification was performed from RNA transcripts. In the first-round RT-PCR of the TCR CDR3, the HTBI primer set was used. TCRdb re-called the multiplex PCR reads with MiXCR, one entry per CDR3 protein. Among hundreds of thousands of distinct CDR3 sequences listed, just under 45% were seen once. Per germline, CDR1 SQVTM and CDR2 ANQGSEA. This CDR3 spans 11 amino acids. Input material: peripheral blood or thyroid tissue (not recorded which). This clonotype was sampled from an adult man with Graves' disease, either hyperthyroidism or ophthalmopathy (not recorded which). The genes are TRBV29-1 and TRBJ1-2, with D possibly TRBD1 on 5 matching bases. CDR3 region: CSPESGYGYTF. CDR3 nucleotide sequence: TGCTCCCCCGAGTCAGGGTATGGCTACACCTTC.